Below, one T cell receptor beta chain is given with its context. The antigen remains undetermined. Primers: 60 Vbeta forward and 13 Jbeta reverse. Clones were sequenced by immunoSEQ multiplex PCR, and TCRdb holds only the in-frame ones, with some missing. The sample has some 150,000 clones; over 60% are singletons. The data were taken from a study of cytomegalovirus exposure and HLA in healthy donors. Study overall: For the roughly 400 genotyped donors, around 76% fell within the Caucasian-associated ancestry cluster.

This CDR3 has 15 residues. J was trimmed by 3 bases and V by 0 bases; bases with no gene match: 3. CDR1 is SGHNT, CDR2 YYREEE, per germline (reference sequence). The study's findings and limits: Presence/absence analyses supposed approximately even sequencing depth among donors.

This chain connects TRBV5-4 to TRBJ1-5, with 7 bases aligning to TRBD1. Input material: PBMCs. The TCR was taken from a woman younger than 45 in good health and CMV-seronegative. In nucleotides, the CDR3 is TGTGCCAGCAGCTTGGGAGGGGGCTACAATCAGCCCCAGCATTTT. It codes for CASSLGGGYNQPQHF.